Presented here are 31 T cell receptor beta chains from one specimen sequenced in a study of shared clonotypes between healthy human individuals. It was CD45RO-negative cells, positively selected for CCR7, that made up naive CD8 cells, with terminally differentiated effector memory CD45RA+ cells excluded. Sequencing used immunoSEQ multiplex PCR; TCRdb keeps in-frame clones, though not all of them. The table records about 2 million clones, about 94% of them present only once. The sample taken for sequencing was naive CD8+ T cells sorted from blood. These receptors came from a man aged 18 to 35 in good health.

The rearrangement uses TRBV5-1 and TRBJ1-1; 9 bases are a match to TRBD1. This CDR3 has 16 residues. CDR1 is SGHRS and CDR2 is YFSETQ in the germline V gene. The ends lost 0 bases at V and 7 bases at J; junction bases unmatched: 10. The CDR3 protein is CASSLDTGGYGVEAFF. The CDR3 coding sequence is TGCGCCAGCAGCTTGGACACAGGGGGCTATGGCGTTGAAGCTTTCTTT.

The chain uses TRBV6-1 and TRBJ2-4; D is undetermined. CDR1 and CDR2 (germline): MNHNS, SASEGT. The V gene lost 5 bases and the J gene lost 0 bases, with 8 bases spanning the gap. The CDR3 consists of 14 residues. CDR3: CASSQTVAKNIQYF. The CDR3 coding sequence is TGTGCCAGCAGTCAAACGGTAGCCAAAAACATTCAGTACTTC.

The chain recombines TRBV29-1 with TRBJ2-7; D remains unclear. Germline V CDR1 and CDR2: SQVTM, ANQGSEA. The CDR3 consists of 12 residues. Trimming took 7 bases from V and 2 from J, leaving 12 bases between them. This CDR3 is CSAEVGTYEQYF. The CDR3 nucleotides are TGCAGCGCCGAGGTTGGGACCTACGAGCAGTACTTC.

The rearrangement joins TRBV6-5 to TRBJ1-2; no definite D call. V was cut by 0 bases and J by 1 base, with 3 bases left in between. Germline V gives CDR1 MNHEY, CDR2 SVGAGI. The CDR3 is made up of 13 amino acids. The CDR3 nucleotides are TGTGCCAGCAGTTACTCCAATAACTATGGCTACACCTTC. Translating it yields CASSYSNNYGYTF.

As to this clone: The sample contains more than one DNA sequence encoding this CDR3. The CDR3 is CASSISGELFF. Written as DNA, the CDR3 is TGTGCCAGTAGTATAAGCGGGGAGCTGTTTTTT. The V gene is TRBV19, the J gene TRBJ2-2, with D unresolved. V was trimmed by 2 bases and J by 7 bases, leaving 2 bases between them. Germline values: CDR1 LNHDA, CDR2 SQIVND (reference sequence). The CDR3 covers 11 residues.

The CDR3 protein is CASSYGSTGELFF. CDR3 sequence (DNA): TGTGCCAGCAGTTATGGGTCCACCGGGGAGCTGTTTTTT. V usage is TRBV28 and J usage is TRBJ2-2; no clear D. The CDR3 is made up of 13 amino acids. Germline lookup yields CDR1 MDHEN and CDR2 SYDVKM. The V end lost 4 bases, the J end lost 4 bases, and 7 bases lay between the germline ends.

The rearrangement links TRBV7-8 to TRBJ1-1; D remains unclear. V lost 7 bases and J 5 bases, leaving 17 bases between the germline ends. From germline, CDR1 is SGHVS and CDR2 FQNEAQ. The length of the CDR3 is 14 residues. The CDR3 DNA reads TGTGCCAGCACCAAATCCGATAGGAGGACTGAAGCTTTCTTT. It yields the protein CASTKSDRRTEAFF.

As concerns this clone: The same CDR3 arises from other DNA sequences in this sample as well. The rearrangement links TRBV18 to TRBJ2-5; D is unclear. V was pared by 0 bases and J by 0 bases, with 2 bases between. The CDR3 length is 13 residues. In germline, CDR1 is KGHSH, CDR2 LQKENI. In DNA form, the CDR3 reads TGTGCCAGCTCACCACCCTACCAAGAGACCCAGTACTTC. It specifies CASSPPYQETQYF.

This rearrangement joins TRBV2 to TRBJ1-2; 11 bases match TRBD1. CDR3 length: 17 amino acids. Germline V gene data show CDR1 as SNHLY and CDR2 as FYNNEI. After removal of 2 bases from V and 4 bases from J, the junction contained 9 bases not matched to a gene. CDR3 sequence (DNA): TGTGCCAGCAGTGAAAACGGACAGGGGGCGTTCTTCTATGGCTACACCTTC. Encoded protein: CASSENGQGAFFYGYTF.

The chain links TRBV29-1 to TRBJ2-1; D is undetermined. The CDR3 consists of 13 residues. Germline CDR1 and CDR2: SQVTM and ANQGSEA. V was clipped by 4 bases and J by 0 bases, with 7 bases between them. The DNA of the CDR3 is TGCAGCGTTGTTTATAGCTCCTACAATGAGCAGTTCTTC. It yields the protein CSVVYSSYNEQFF.

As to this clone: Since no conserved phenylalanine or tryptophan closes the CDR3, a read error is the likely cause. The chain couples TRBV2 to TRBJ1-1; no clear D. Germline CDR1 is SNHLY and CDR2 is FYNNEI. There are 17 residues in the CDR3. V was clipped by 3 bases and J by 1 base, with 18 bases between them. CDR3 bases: TGTGCCAGCAGTGACCGGGCCCTTAAGGGTGGGAACACTGAAGCTTTCCTT. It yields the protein CASSDRALKGGNTEAFL.

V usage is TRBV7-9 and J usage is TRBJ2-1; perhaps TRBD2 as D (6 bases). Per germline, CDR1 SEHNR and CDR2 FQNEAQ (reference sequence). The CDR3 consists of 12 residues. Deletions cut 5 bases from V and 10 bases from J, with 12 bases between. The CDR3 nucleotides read TGTGCCAGCAGCGGGGGGTCCACAGAGCAGTTCTTC. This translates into CASSGGSTEQFF.

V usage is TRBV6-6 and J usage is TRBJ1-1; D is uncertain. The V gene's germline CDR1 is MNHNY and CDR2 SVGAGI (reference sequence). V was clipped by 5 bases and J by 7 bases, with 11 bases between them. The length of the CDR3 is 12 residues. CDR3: CASSTAIYEAFF. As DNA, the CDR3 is TGTGCCAGCAGTACGGCGATCTATGAAGCTTTCTTT.

The CDR3 protein is CASSQESGAANYGYTF. The CDR3 DNA follows: TGCGCCAGCAGCCAAGAGTCAGGGGCCGCTAACTATGGCTACACCTTC. The chain couples TRBV4-1 to TRBJ1-2; weak D call: TRBD1 (6 bases). The CDR3 sequence is 16 residues long. The germline CDR1 and CDR2 sequences are MGHRA and YSYEKL. V was clipped by 0 bases and J by 0 bases, with 11 bases between them.

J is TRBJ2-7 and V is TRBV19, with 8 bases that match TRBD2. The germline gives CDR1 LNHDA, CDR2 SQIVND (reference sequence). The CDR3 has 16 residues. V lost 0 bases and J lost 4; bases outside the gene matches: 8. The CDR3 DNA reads TGTGCCAGTAGTATAGATTTGGAGACTAGCGTTTACGAGCAGTACTTC. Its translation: CASSIDLETSVYEQYF.

CDR3 protein: CASSITRGEAYEQYF. As DNA, the CDR3 is TGTGCCAGTAGTATTACGCGAGGGGAAGCCTACGAGCAGTACTTC. The chain combines TRBV19 with TRBJ2-7; D assignment may be TRBD1 or TRBD2 (5 bases each). The germline V and J ends were trimmed by 3 bases and 2 bases, with 14 bases remaining between them. CDR3 length: 15 amino acids. From germline, CDR1 is LNHDA and CDR2 SQIVND (reference sequence).

The CDR3 reads CASSKGREGPYEQYF. CDR3 in DNA: TGTGCCAGCAGCAAAGGGAGGGAAGGACCCTACGAGCAGTACTTC. The J gene is TRBJ2-7, the V gene TRBV21-1; the table's D call of TRBD2 was not tested on the DNA. TRBV21-1 is listed as a pseudogene. CDR3 length: 15 residues.

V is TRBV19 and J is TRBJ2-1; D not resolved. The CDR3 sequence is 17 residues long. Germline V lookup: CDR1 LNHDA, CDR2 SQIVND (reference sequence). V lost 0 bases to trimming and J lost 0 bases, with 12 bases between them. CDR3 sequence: CASSIDLEVNSYNEQFF. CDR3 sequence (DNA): TGTGCCAGTAGTATAGATCTCGAAGTTAACTCCTACAATGAGCAGTTCTTC.

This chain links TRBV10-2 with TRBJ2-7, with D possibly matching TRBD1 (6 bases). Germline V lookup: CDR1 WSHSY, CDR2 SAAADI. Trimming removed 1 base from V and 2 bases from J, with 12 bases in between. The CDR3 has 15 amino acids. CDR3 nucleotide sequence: TGCGCCAGCAGTGAGTTCGGTCAGGGGCCCTACGAGCAGTACTTC. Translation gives CASSEFGQGPYEQYF.

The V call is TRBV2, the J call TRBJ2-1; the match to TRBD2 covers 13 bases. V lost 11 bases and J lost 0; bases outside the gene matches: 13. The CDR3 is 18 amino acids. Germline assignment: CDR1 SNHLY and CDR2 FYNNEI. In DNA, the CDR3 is TGTGCCTTACTCACTAGCGGGGGGGAACCAAGCTCCTACAATGAGCAGTTCTTC. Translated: CALLTSGGEPSSYNEQFF.

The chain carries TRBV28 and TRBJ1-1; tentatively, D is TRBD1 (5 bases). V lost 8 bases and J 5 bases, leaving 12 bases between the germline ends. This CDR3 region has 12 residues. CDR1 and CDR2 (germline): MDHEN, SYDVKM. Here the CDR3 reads CASHGGGTEAFF. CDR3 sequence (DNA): TGTGCCAGCCATGGTGGGGGGACTGAAGCTTTCTTT. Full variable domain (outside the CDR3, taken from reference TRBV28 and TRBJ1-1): DVKVTQSSRYLVKRTGEKVFLECVQDMDHENMFWYRQDPGLGLRLIYFSYDVKMKEKGDIPEGYSVSREKKERFSLILESASTNQTSMYLCASHGGGTEAFFGQGTRLTVV.

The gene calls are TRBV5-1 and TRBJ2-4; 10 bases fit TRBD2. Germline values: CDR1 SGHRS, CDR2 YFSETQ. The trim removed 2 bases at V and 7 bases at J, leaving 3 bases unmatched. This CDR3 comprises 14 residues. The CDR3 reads CASSLTSGVNIQYF. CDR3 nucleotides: TGCGCCAGCAGCTTAACTAGCGGGGTGAACATTCAGTACTTC.

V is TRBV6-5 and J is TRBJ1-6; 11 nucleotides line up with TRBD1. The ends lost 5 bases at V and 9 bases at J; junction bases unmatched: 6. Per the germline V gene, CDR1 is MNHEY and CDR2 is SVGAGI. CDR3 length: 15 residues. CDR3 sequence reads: CASSLPGQGVSPLHF. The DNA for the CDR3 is TGTGCCAGCAGTCTCCCGGGACAGGGGGTTTCACCCCTCCACTTT.

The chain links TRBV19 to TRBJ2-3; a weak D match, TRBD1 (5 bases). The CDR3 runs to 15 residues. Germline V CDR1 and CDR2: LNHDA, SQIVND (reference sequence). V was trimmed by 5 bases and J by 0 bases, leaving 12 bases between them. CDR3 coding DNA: TGTGCCAGTAGTTGGGGCGTTACTAGCACAGATACGCAGTATTTT. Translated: CASSWGVTSTDTQYF.

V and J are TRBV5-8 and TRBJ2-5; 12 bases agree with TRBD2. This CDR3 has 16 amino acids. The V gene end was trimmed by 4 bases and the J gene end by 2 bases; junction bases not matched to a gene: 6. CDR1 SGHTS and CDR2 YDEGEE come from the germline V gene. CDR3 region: CASSPGLAGRQETQYF. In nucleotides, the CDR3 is TGTGCCAGCAGCCCCGGACTAGCGGGACGACAAGAGACCCAGTACTTC.

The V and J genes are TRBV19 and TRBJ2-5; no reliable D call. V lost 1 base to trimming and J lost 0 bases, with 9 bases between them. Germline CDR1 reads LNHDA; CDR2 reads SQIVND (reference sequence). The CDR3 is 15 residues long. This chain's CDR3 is CASSIVGPYQETQYF. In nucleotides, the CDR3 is TGTGCCAGTAGTATAGTCGGGCCGTACCAAGAGACCCAGTACTTC.

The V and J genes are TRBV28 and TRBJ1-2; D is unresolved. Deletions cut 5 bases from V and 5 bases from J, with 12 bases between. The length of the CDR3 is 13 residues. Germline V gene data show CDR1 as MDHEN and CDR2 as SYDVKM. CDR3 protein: CASSRKFQYGYTF. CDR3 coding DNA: TGTGCCAGCAGTAGAAAATTCCAGTATGGCTACACCTTC.

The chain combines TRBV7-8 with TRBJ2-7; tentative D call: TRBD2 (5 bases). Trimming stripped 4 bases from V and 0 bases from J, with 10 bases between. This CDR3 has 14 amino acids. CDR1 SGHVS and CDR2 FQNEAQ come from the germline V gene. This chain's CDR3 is CASSSTGISYEQYF. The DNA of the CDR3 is TGTGCCAGCAGCTCGACGGGGATCTCCTACGAGCAGTACTTC. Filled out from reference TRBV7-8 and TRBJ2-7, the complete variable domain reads GAGVSQSPRYKVAKRGQDVALRCDPISGHVSLFWYQQALGQGPEFLTYFQNEAQLDKSGLPSDRFFAERPEGSVSTLKIQRTQQEDSAVYLCASSSTGISYEQYFGPGTRLTVT.

The CDR3 region has the DNA TGTGCCAGCAGCTTAGCAGCGGCGGTCCCTAGCACAGATACGCAGTATTTT. It encodes CASSLAAAVPSTDTQYF. The rearrangement joins TRBV7-9 to TRBJ2-3, with D possibly being TRBD2 (5 bases). Trimming left V 0 bases short and J 0 bases short, with 13 bases between. CDR1 and CDR2 (germline): SEHNR, FQNEAQ (reference sequence). CDR3 size: 17 residues.

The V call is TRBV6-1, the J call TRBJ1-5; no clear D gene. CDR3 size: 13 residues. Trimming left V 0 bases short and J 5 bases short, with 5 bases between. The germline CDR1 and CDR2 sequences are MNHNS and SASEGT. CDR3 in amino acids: CASSEALYQPQHF. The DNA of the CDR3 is TGTGCCAGCAGTGAAGCCCTGTATCAGCCCCAGCATTTT.

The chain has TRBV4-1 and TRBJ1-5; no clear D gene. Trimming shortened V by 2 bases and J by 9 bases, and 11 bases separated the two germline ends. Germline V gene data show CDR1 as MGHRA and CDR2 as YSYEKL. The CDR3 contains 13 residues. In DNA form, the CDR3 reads TGCGCCAGCAGCCAACAGACCGTCAGGCCCCAGCATTTT. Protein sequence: CASSQQTVRPQHF.